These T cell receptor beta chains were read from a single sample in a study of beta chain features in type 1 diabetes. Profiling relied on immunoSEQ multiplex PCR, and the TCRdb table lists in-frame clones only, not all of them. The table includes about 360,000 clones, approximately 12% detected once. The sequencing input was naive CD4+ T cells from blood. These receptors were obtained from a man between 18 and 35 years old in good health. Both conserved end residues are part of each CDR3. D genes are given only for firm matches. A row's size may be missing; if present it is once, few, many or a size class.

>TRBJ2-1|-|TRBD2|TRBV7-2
CASSLAGGYNEQFF
TGTGCCAGCAGCCTAGCGGGAGGCTACAATGAGCAGTTCTTC
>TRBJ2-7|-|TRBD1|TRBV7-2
CASSLANRGWEQYF
TGTGCCAGCAGCTTAGCAAACAGGGGTTGGGAGCAGTACTTC
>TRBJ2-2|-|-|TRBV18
CASSPDRGSANTGELFF
TGTGCCAGCTCACCCGACCGGGGGTCGGCGAACACCGGGGAGCTGTTTTTT
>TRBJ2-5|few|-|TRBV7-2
CASSLGVQETQYF
TGTGCCAGCAGCTTGGGAGTCCAAGAGACCCAGTACTTC
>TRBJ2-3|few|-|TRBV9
CASSVQTDTQYF
TGTGCCAGCAGCGTACAGACAGATACGCAGTATTTT
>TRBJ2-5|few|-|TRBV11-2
CASSLGQGGTQYF
TGTGCCAGCAGCTTGGGTCAGGGAGGGACCCAGTACTTC
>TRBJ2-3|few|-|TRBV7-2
CASSLGAVSTDTQYF
TGTGCCAGCAGCTTAGGGGCAGTAAGCACAGATACGCAGTATTTT
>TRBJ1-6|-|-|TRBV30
CAWSPMEESPLHF
TGTGCCTGGAGCCCGATGGAGGAATCACCCCTCCACTTT
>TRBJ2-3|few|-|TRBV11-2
CASSPGWTRGSDTQYF
TGTGCCAGCAGTCCGGGTTGGACTCGGGGATCGGATACGCAGTATTTT
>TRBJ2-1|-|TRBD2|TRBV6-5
CASKREEYNEQFF
TGTGCCAGCAAGCGGGAGGAATACAATGAGCAGTTCTTC
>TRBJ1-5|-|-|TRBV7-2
CASSLVTRSNQPQHF
TGTGCCAGCAGCTTAGTAACGAGAAGCAATCAGCCCCAGCATTTT
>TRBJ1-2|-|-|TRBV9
CASSVAAVGYGYTF
TGTGCCAGCAGCGTAGCCGCGGTAGGATATGGCTACACCTTC
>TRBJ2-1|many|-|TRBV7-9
CASSQFWNEQFF
TGTGCCAGCAGCCAGTTTTGGAATGAGCAGTTCTTC
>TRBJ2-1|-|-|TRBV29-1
CSAHGMSSYNEQFF
TGCAGCGCCCACGGGATGAGCTCCTACAATGAGCAGTTCTTC
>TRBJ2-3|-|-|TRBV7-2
CASSLFGGFTDTQYF
TGTGCCAGCAGCTTATTCGGGGGTTTCACAGATACGCAGTATTTT
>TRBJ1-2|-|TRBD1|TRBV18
CASSGGQRYYGYTF
TGTGCCAGCTCAGGGGGACAGCGCTACTATGGCTACACCTTC
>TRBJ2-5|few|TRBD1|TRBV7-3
CASSPGQGIWETQYF
TGTGCCAGCAGCCCGGGACAGGGAATATGGGAGACCCAGTACTTC